This TCR beta chain was sequenced in a study of T cells expressing NK-cell markers. On the study more broadly: The TCR beta repertoires originated in sorted CD3+CD56+NKG2C+, CD3+CD56+NKG2C- and CD3+CD56-NKG2C+ T cells.

TCRdb reprocessed the 5' RACE reads; each CDR3 protein has one entry and no DNA is given. The specimen's table records about 390,000 distinct CDR3 sequences. The CDR3 extends over 15 amino acids. The V gene's germline CDR1 is SGHTA and CDR2 FQGNSA. This TCR came from a woman between 45 and 65 years old in good health. J is TRBJ2-7 and V is TRBV7-2; TCRdb gives TRBD2 as the D gene, but with no DNA this cannot be confirmed. Material: blood T cells: a sorted CD56 or NKG2C T cell subset, CD4+ or CD8+ T cells, or bulk PBMC T cells (not recorded which). The CDR3 here is CASSHGLAGVYEQYF.